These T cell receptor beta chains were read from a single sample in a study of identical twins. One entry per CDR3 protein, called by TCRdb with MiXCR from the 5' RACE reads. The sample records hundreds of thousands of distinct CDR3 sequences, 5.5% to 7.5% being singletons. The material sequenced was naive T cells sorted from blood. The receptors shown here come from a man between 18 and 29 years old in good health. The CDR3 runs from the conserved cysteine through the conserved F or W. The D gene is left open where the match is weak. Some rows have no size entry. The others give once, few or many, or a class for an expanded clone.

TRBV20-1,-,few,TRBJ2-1,CSVGQWGASSYNEQFF,TGCAGTGTCGGCCAATGGGGTGCATCCTCCTACAATGAGCAGTTCTTC
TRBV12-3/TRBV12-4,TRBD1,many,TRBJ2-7,CASSLGDRGFGEQYF,TGTGCCAGCAGTTTAGGTGACAGGGGGTTTGGTGAGCAGTACTTC
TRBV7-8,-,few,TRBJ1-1,CASSSQLQGISTEAFF,TGTGCCAGCAGCTCCCAATTACAGGGTATCAGCACTGAAGCTTTCTTT
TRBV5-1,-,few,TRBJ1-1,CASSSGWNTEAFF,TGCGCCAGCAGCTCGGGGTGGAACACTGAAGCTTTCTTT
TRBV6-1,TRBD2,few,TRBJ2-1,CASSRTSASSYNEQFF,TGTGCCAGCAGTAGAACTAGCGCCAGCTCCTACAATGAGCAGTTCTTC
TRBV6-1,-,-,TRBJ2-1,CASSESWGRNEQFF,TGTGCCAGCAGTGAATCTTGGGGAAGGAATGAGCAGTTCTTC
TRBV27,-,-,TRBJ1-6,CASSQYGNNSPLHF,TGTGCCAGCAGCCAGTACGGAAATAATTCACCCCTCCACTTT
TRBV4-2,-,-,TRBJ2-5,CASSQFDSRGETQYF,TGTGCCAGCAGCCAATTCGACTCCCGAGGGGAGACCCAGTACTTC
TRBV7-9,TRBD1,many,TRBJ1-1,CASSLEGAAFF,TGTGCCAGCAGCTTAGAGGGGGCGGCTTTCTTT
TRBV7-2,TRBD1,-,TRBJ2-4,CASRPPGQGFKNIQYF,TGTGCCAGCAGACCCCCGGGACAGGGGTTCAAAAACATTCAGTACTTC
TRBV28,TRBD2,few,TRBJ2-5,CASRASGSLETQYF,TGTGCCAGCAGGGCTAGCGGGAGTTTGGAGACCCAGTACTTC
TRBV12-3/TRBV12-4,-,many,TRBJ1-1,CASSSLGAGAFF,TGTGCCAGCAGTTCGTTGGGGGCCGGGGCTTTCTTT
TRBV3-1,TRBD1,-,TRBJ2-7,CASSPTGGKYEQYF,TGTGCCAGCAGCCCGACAGGGGGCAAATACGAGCAGTACTTC
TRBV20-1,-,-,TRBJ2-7,CSGGLRFSPEQYF,TGCAGCGGGGGCCTCCGATTTTCCCCCGAGCAGTACTTC
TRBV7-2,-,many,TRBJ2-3,CASITKPYSEITDTQYF,TGTGCCAGCATCACCAAACCTTACTCGGAAATCACAGATACGCAGTATTTT
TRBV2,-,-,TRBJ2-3,CASSEWTVSDTQYF,TGTGCCAGCAGTGAGTGGACGGTGTCAGATACGCAGTATTTT
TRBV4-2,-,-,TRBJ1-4,CASSHGGNGEKLFF,TGTGCCAGCAGCCACGGGGGAAATGGTGAAAAACTGTTTTTT
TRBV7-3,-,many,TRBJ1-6,CASSLERLSPLHF,TGTGCCAGCAGCTTGGAACGGTTATCACCCCTCCACTTT
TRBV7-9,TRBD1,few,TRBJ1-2,CASSYPLTGGSGYTF,TGTGCCAGCAGCTACCCTTTGACAGGGGGTAGCGGCTACACCTTC
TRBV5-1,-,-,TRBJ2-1,CASSLALGRQVAEQFF,TGCGCCAGCAGCTTGGCCTTGGGACGCCAAGTAGCTGAGCAGTTCTTC